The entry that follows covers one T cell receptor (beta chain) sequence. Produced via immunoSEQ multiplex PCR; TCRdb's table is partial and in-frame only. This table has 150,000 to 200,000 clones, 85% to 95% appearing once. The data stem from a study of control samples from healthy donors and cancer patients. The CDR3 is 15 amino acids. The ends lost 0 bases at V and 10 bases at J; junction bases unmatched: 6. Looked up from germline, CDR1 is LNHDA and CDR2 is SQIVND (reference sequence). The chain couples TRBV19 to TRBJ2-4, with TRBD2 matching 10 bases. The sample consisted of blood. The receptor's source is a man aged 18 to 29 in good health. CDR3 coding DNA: TGTGCCAGTAGTATAGATTCTAGCGGGGGACCAATTCAGTACTTC. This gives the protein CASSIDSSGGPIQYF.